Detailed here is one T cell receptor beta chain. Its antigen is still unknown. This sample is drawn from a study of cytomegalovirus exposure and HLA in healthy donors. Findings and caveats of the study: TCR beta chains associated with HLA were, in a later analysis, more clonally expanded than equally common others.

Both 60 Vbeta primers and 13 Jbeta primers went into the PCR. Generated by immunoSEQ multiplex PCR, the TCRdb table keeps only in-frame clones and is missing some. The sample contains some 190,000 clones, around 80% of which appear only once. Donors counted as nominally healthy when sampled, yet unrecorded immune exposures were likely. Germline V CDR1 and CDR2: LNHDA, SQIVND (reference sequence). The CDR3 sequence is 14 residues long. Trimming at V came to 5 bases and at J to 5 bases, leaving 7 bases not matched to a gene. Sequencing was carried out using PBMCs. The receptor was isolated from a male donor in good health and CMV-seronegative. The chain carries TRBV19 and TRBJ2-5; the match to TRBD2 covers 8 bases. The chain's CDR3 is CASSGTSWTETQYF. The CDR3 nucleotides are TGTGCCAGTAGTGGGACTAGTTGGACCGAGACCCAGTACTTC. The full variable domain, rest sourced from reference TRBV19 and TRBJ2-5, is DGGITQSPKYLFRKEGQNVTLSCEQNLNHDAMYWYRQDPGQGLRLIYYSQIVNDFQKGDIAEGYSVSREKKESFPLTVTSAQKNPTAFYLCASSGTSWTETQYFGPGTRLLVL.